The sequence of this T cell receptor beta chain was determined in a study of shared clonotypes between healthy human individuals. This CDR3 is built from 16 residues. Germline V gene sequence: CDR1 MGHDK, CDR2 SYGVNS. The V and J ends lost 3 bases and 5 bases, in that order; junction bases with no gene match: 10. Produced via immunoSEQ multiplex PCR; TCRdb's table is partial and in-frame only. The table lists some 2.1 million clones, 85% to 95% of them singletons. The naive CD8 fraction comprised CD45RO-negative cells positively selected for CCR7 and excluded terminally differentiated effector memory CD45RA+ cells. Study outcomes and limitations: Shared clonotypes across all four donors exceeded non-shared ones in generation probability. The low donor count limited represented genetic and exposure-history diversity. Estimated richness was generally greater in naive than memory subsets.

About this clone: The target antigen is unknown.

The genes are TRBV25-1 and TRBJ2-3, with 8 bases identical to TRBD2. The TCR sequence derives from a young man in good health. Sequenced material: naive CD8+ T cells sorted from blood. The CDR3 nucleotides are TGTGCCAGCAGTGAGGGTAGCGGGGATGTTGGAGATACGCAGTATTTT. Translated: CASSEGSGDVGDTQYF.